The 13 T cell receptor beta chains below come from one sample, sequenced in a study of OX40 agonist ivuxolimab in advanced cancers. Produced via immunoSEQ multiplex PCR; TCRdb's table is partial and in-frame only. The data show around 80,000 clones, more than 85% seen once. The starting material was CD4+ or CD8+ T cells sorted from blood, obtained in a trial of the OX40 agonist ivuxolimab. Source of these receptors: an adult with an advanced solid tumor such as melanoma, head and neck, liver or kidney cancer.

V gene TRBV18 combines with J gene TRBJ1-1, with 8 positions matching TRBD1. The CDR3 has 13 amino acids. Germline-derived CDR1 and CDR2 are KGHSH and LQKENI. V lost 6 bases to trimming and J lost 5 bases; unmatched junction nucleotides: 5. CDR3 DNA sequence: TGTGCCAGCTCCCGAGACAGGGGAACTGAAGCTTTCTTT. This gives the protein CASSRDRGTEAFF.

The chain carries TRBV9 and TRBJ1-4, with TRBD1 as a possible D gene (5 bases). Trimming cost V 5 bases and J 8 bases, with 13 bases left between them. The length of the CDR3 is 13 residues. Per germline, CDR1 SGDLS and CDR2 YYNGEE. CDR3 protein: CASSGAGKEKLFF. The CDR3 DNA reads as TGTGCCAGCAGTGGGGCAGGGAAGGAAAAACTGTTTTTT.

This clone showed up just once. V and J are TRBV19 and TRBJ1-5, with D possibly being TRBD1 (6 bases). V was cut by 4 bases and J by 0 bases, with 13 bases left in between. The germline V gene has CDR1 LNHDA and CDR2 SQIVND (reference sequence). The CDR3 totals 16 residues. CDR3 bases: TGTGCCAGTAGTAGGATCCGGGACAATAGCAATCAGCCCCAGCATTTT. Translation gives CASSRIRDNSNQPQHF.

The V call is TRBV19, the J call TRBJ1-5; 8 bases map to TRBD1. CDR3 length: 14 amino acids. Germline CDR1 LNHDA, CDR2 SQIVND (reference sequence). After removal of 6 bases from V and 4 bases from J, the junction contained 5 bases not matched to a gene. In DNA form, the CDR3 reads TGTGCCAGTAGGACCCAGGGGGCGAATCAGCCCCAGCATTTT. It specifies CASRTQGANQPQHF. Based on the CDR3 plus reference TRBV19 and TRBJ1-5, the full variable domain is DGGITQSPKYLFRKEGQNVTLSCEQNLNHDAMYWYRQDPGQGLRLIYYSQIVNDFQKGDIAEGYSVSREKKESFPLTVTSAQKNPTAFYLCASRTQGANQPQHFGDGTRLSIL.

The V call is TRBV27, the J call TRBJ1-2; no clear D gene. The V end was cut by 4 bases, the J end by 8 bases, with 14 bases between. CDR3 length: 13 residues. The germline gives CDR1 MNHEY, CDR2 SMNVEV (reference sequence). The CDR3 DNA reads TGTGCCAGCAGTTCGGCTCGCTGGGGAGGCTACACCTTC. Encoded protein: CASSSARWGGYTF.

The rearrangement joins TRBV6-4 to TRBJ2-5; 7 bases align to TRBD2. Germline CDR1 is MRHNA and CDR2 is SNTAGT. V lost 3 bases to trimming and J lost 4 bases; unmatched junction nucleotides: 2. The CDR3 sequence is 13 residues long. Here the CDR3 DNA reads TGTGCCAGCAGTGAAGCTAGCGGAGAGACCCAGTACTTC. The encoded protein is CASSEASGETQYF.

CDR3 bases: TGCGCCAGCAGCTTCTCTAGCGGGCTCTCCTACAATGAGCAGTTCTTC. Translated, it gives CASSFSSGLSYNEQFF. This sequence joins TRBV5-1 and TRBJ2-1; 8 bases are shared with TRBD2. Losses at the gene ends were 2 bases for V and 0 bases for J; bases not matched to a gene: 4. There are 16 residues in the CDR3. The germline V gene encodes CDR1 SGHRS and CDR2 YFSETQ.

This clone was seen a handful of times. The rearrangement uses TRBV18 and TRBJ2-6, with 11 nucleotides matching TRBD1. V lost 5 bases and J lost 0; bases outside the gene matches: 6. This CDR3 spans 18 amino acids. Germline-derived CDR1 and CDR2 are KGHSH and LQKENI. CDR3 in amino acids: CASSVPGTGGSGANVLTF. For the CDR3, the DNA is TGTGCCAGCTCAGTACCCGGGACAGGGGGCTCTGGGGCCAACGTCCTGACTTTC.

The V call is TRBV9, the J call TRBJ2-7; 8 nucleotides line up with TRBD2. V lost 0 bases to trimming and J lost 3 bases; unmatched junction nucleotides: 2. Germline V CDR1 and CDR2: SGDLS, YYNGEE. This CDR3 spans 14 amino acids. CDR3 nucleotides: TGTGCCAGCAGCGTAGACACTAGCGGCTACGAGCAGTACTTC. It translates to CASSVDTSGYEQYF.

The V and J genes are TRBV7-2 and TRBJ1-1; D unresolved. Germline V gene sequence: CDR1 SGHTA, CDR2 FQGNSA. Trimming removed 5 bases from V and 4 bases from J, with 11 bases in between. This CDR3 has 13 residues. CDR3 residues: CASSQRSSTEAFF. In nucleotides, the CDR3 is TGTGCCAGCAGCCAACGGTCTAGCACTGAAGCTTTCTTT.

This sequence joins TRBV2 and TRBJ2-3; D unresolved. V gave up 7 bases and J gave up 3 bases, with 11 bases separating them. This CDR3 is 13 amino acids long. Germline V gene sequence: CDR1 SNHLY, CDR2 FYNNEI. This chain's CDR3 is CASTATSTDTQYF. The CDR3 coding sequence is TGTGCCAGCACGGCGACTTCGACAGATACGCAGTATTTT.

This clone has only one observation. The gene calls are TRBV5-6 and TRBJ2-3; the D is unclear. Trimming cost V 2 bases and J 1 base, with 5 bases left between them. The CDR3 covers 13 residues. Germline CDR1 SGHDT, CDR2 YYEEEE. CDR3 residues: CASSLARTDTQYF. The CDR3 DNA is TGTGCCAGCAGCTTAGCGCGCACAGATACGCAGTATTTT.

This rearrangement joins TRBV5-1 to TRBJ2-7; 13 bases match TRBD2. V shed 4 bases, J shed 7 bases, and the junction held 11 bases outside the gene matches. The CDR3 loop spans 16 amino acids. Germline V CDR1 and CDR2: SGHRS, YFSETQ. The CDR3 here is CASSGGLAGSPGEQYF. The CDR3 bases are TGCGCCAGCAGCGGGGGACTAGCGGGAAGCCCGGGGGAGCAGTACTTC.